The present T cell receptor beta chain was sequenced within a study of shared clonotypes between healthy human individuals. On the study more broadly: The donor pool was made up of a couple of women and three men aged 18 to 49. Each donor had three CD4 naive, three CD4 memory, two CD8 naive and one CD8 memory plate.

Germline V gene data show CDR1 as SNHLY and CDR2 as FYNNEI. Trimming shortened V by 10 bases and J by 3 bases, and 22 bases separated the two germline ends. The CDR3 length is 15 residues. Repertoires were generated with immunoSEQ multiplex PCR, while TCRdb's copy carries only in-frame clones and drops some. The profile shows around 1.1 million clones, approximately 80% of them singletons. The receptor's source is a man aged 18 to 30 in good health. Some clones in this sample may be carry-over from other donors' samples. The sample comprised memory CD4+ T cells from PBMCs. Subset of the sample: CD45RA-negative fraction. The chain uses TRBV2 and TRBJ2-7; possible D gene TRBD2, 6 bases. The DNA for the CDR3 is TGTGCCACCTGGAGGGACGAGACGGGGAGCTACGAGCAGTACTTC. It encodes CATWRDETGSYEQYF.